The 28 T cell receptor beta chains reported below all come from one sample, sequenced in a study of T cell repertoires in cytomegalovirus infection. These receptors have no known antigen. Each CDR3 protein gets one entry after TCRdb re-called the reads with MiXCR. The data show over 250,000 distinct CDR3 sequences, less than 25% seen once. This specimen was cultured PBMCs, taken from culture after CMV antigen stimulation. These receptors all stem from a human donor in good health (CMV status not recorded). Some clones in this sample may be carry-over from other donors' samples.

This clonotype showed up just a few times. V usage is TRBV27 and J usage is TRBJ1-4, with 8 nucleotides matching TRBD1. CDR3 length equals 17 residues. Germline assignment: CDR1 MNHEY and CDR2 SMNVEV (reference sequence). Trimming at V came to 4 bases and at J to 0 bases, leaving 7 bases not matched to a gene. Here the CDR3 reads CASSSTGAGATNEKLFF. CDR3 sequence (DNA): TGTGCCAGCAGTTCGACAGGGGCGGGGGCAACTAATGAAAAACTGTTTTTT. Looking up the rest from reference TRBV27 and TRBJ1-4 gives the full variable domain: EAQVTQNPRYLITVTGKKLTVTCSQNMNHEYMSWYRQDPGLGLRQIYYSMNVEVTDKGDVPEGYKVSRKEKRNFPLILESPSPNQTSLYFCASSSTGAGATNEKLFFGSGTQLSVL.

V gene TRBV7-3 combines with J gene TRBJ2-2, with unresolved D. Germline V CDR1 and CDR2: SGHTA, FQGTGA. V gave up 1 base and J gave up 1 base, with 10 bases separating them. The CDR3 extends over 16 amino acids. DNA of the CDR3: TGTGCCAGCAGCTTAAGTGGCATAAAGAACACCGGGGAGCTGTTTTTT. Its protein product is CASSLSGIKNTGELFF.

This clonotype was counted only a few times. The CDR3 nucleotides are TGTGCCAGCAGCCCACCCCCCGTGGAGCAGTTCTTC. It is translated as CASSPPPVEQFF. V usage is TRBV7-9 and J usage is TRBJ2-1; no definite D call. CDR1 is SEHNR and CDR2 is FQNEAQ in the germline V gene (reference sequence). Between the trimmed V and J ends, which lost 5 bases and 10 bases, there was a span of 12 bases. The CDR3 contains 12 residues.

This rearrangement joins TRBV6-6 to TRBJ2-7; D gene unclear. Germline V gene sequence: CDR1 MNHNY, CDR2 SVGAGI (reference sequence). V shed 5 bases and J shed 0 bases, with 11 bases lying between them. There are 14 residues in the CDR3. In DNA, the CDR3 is TGTGCCAGCAGTCGGATACACAACTCCTACGAGCAGTACTTC. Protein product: CASSRIHNSYEQYF.

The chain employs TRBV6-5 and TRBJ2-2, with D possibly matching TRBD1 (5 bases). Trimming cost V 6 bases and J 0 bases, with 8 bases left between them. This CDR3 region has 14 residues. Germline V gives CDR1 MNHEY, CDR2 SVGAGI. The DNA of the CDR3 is TGTGCCAGCAGCGACAGATCGAACACCGGGGAGCTGTTTTTT. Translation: CASSDRSNTGELFF.

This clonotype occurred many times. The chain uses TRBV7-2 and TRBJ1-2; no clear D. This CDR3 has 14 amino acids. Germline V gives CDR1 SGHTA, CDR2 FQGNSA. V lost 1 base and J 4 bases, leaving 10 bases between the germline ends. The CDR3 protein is CASSLGQTSYGYTF. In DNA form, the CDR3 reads TGTGCCAGCAGCTTAGGGCAGACTAGCTATGGCTACACCTTC.

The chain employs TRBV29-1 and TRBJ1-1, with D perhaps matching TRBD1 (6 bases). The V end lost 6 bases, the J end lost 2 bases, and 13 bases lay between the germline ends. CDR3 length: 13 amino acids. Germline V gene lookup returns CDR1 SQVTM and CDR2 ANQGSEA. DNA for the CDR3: TGCAGCGTAGGGGGGATCTATAACACTGAAGCTTTCTTT. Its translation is CSVGGIYNTEAFF.

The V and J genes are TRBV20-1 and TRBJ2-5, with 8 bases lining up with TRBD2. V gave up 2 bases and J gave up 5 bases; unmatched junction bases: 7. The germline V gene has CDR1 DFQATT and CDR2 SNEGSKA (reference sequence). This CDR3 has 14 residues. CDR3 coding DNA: TGCAGTGCTAGATACGGGAGGGCCATGGAGACCCAGTACTTC. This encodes CSARYGRAMETQYF.

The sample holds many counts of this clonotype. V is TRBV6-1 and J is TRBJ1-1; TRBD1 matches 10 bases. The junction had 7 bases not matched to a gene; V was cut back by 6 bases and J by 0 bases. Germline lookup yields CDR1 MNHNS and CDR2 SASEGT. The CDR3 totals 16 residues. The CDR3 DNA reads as TGTGCCAGCAGCCCGGGACAGGGGCCCATGAACACTGAAGCTTTCTTT. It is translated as CASSPGQGPMNTEAFF.

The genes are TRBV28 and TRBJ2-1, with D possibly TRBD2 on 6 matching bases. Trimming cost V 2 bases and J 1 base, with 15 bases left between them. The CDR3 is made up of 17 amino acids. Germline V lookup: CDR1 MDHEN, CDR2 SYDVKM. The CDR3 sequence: CASSLAYAGRSYNEQFF. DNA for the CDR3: TGTGCCAGCAGTTTAGCATATGCGGGAAGGTCCTACAATGAGCAGTTCTTC.

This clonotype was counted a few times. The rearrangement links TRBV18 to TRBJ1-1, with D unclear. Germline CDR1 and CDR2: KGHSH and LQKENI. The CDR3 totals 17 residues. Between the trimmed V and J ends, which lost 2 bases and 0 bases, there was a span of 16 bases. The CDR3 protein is CASSPITRLNMNTEAFF. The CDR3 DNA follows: TGTGCCAGCTCACCAATAACGAGACTGAACATGAACACTGAAGCTTTCTTT.

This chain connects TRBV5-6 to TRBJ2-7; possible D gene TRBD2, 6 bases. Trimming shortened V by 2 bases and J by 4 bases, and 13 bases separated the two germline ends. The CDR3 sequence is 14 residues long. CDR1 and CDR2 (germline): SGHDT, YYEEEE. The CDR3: CASSFGEAGYEQYV. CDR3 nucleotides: TGTGCCAGCAGCTTTGGGGAGGCTGGGTACGAGCAGTACGTC.

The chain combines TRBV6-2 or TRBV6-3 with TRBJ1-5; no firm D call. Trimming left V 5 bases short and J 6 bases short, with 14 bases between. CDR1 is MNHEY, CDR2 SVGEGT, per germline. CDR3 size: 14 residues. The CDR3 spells CASSPAGWSQPQHF. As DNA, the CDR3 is TGTGCCAGCAGTCCGGCGGGCTGGAGTCAGCCCCAGCATTTT.

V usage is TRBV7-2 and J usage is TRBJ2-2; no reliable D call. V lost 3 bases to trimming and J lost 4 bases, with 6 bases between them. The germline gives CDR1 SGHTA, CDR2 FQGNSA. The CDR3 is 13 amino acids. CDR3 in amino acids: CASSFQATGELFF. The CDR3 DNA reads TGTGCCAGCAGCTTTCAGGCCACCGGGGAGCTGTTTTTT. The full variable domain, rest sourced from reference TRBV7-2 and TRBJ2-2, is GAGVSQSPSNKVTEKGKDVELRCDPISGHTALYWYRQSLGQGLEFLIYFQGNSAPDKSGLPSDRFSAERTGGSVSTLTIQRTQQEDSAVYLCASSFQATGELFFGEGSRLTVL.

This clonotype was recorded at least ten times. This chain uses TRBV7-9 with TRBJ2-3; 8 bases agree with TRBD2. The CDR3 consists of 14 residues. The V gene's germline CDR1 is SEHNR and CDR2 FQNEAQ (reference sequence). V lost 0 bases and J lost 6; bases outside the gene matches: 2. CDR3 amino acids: CASSLAASGDTQYF. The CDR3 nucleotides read TGTGCCAGCAGCTTAGCCGCTAGCGGGGATACGCAGTATTTT.

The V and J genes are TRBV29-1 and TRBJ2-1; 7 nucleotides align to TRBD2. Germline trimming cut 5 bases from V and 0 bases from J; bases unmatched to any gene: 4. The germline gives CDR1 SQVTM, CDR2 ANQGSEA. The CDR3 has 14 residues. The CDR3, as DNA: TGCAGCGTTTCAGGCGGGAGCTCCTACAATGAGCAGTTCTTC. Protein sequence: CSVSGGSSYNEQFF.

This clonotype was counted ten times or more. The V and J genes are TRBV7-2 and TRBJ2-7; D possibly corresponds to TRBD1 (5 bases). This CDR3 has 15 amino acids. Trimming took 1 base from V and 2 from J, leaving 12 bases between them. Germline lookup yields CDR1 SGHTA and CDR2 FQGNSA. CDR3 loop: CASSLDQPGPYEQYF. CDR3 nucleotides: TGTGCCAGCAGCTTAGATCAGCCAGGGCCCTACGAGCAGTACTTC.

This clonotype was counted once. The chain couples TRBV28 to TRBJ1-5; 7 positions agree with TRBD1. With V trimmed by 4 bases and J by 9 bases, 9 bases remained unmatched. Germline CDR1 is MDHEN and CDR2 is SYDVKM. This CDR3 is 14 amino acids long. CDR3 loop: CASSSLQGWGPQHF. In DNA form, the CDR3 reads TGTGCCAGCAGTTCATTACAGGGGTGGGGGCCCCAGCATTTT.

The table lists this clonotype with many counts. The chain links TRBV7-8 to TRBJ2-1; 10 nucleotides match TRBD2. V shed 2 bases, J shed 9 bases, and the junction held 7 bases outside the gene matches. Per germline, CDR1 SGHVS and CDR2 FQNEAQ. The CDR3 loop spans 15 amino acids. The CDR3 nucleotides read TGTGCCAGCAGCTTACTCGAGCGGGAGGGCCCTGAGCAGTTCTTC. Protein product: CASSLLEREGPEQFF.

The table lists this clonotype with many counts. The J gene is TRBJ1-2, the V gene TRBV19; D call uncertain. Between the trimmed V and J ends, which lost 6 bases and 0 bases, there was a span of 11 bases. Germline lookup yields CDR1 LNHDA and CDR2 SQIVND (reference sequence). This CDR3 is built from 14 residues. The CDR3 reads CASRKQPSNYGYTF. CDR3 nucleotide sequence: TGTGCCAGTAGAAAACAACCGTCTAACTATGGCTACACCTTC.

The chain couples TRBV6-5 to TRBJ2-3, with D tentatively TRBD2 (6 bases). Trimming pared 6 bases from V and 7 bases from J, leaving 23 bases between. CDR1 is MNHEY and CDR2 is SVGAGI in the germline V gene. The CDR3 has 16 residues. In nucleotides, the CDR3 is TGTGCCAGCAGCACACAAGAGGGCGGGAAGTTACATACGCAGTATTTT. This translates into CASSTQEGGKLHTQYF.

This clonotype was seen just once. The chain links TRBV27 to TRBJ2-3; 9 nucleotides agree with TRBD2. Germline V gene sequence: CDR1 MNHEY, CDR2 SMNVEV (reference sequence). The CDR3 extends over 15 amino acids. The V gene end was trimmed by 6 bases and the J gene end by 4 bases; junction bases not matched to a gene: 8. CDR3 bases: TGTGCCAGCAGGGTGGCGGGAGGGCCCCCAGATACGCAGTATTTT. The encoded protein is CASRVAGGPPDTQYF.

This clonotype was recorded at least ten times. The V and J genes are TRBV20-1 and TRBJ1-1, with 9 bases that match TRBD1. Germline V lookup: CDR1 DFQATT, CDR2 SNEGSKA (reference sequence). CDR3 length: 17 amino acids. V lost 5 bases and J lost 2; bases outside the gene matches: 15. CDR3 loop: CSAPAPGQGQLNTEAFF. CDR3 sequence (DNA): TGCAGTGCTCCTGCCCCGGGACAGGGTCAACTAAACACTGAAGCTTTCTTT.

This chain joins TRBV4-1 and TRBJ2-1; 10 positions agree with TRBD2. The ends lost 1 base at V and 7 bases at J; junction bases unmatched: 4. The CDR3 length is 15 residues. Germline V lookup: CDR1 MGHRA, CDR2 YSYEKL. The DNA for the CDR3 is TGCGCCAGCAGCCAAGCGGGACTAGCGCTGAATGAGCAGTTCTTC. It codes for CASSQAGLALNEQFF.

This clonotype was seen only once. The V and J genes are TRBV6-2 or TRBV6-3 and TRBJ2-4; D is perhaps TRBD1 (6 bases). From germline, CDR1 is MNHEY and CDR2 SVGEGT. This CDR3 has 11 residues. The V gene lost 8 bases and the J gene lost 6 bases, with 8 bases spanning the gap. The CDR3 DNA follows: TGTGCCAGCGGGGGCAGAAACATTCAGTACTTC. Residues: CASGGRNIQYF.

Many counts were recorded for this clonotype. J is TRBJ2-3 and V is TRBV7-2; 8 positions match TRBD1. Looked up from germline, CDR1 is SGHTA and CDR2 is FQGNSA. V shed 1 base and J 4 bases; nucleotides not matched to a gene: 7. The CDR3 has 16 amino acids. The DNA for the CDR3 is TGTGCCAGCAGCTTAGGGCCCAGGGGGCGCGCAGATACGCAGTATTTT. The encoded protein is CASSLGPRGRADTQYF.

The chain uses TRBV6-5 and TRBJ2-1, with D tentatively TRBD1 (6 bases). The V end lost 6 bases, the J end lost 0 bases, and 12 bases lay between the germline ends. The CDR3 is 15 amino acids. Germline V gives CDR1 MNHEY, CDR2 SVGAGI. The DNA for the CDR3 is TGTGCCAGCAGACTACAGGGCAGCTCCTACAATGAGCAGTTCTTC. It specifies CASRLQGSSYNEQFF.

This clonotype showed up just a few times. CDR3 sequence reads: CASRTRGPRMNTEAFF. The CDR3 DNA is TGTGCCAGCAGAACCAGGGGGCCACGGATGAACACTGAAGCTTTCTTT. This rearrangement joins TRBV7-9 to TRBJ1-1; the match to TRBD1 covers 8 bases. Germline V lookup: CDR1 SEHNR, CDR2 FQNEAQ (reference sequence). The V and J ends lost 6 bases and 0 bases, in that order; junction bases with no gene match: 9. This CDR3 comprises 16 residues.